The 13 T cell receptor beta chains reported below all come from one sample, sequenced in a study of CD8+CD57+ T cells in acquired aplastic anemia. CDR3 and TCR beta VDJ profiling relied on genomic DNA as the template. TCRdb re-analysed the reads in MiXCR, keeping a single row per CDR3 protein. The sample records roughly 250,000 distinct CDR3 sequences, less than 85% being singletons. Sequencing was done on patients that had shown CD8+CD57+ cell expansion by flow cytometry. Sequencing was carried out using sorted CD4+, CD8+, or CD8+CD57+ T cells (not recorded which) from PBMCs. Source of these receptors: a human donor with aplastic anemia.

As regards this clonotype: One junction end disagrees with the germline gene, perhaps due to a read error. The rearrangement joins TRBV7-9 to TRBJ2-3, with 7 bases lining up with TRBD2. Germline V CDR1 and CDR2: SEHNR, FQNEAQ (reference sequence). The CDR3 runs to 14 residues. Here the CDR3 DNA reads TGTGCCAGCAGCTTTCCAAGAAGCGGGGAGACCGAGGAGTTT. Amino acid sequence: CASSFPRSGETEEF.

This clonotype was seen a single time. The J gene is TRBJ2-5, the V gene TRBV7-3; D is uncertain. Trimming shortened V by 5 bases and J by 0 bases, and 7 bases separated the two germline ends. This CDR3 is built from 13 residues. Germline assignment: CDR1 SGHTA and CDR2 FQGTGA. The CDR3 bases are TGTGCCAGCAGCCCCCTGAACCAAGAGACCCAGTACTTC. It is translated as CASSPLNQETQYF.

The count of this clonotype is one. As the CDR3 is not closed by the conserved phenylalanine or tryptophan, this likely results from a read error. The DNA is left out, because the CDR3 cannot be placed on it with certainty; the CDR3 is given as TCRdb lists it. The CDR3 protein is CASCVGSATGANDL. The V call is TRBV19, the J call TRBJ2-4; the table's D call, TRBD1, was not checked against the DNA. Counting both end residues, the CDR3 totals 14 amino acids. Germline-derived CDR1 and CDR2 are LNHDA and SQIVND (reference sequence).

A few counts support this clonotype. V is TRBV15 and J is TRBJ2-7; 7 positions match TRBD1. The CDR3 is 15 amino acids. Germline V CDR1 and CDR2: LNHNV, YYDKDF (reference sequence). The trim removed 0 bases at V and 6 bases at J, leaving 8 bases unmatched. CDR3 amino acids: CATSRDHQGVGEQYF. As DNA, the CDR3 is TGTGCCACCAGCAGAGATCATCAGGGGGTGGGCGAGCAGTACTTC.

This clonotype was seen once. Mismatch with germline at one junction end may stem from a read error. The rearrangement links TRBV7-9 to TRBJ2-3; 7 bases map to TRBD2. Germline CDR1 and CDR2: SEHNR and FQNEAQ (reference sequence). This CDR3 spans 14 amino acids. The CDR3 loop is CASSLSGTTDDKLF. CDR3 nucleotide sequence: TGTGCCAGCAGCTTAAGCGGGACTACTGATGACAAACTGTTT.

Turning to this clonotype: An end of the junction does not agree with germline; a read error may underlie this. The chain has TRBV7-3 and TRBJ2-7; D is tentatively TRBD1 or TRBD2 (5 bases each). The length of the CDR3 is 14 residues. Per the germline V gene, CDR1 is SGHTA and CDR2 is FQGTGA. The CDR3 bases are TGTGCTAGCAGCTCAACGGGCTGGGGGTACGAGCAGTACTTC. It translates to CASSSTGWGYEQYF.

V gene TRBV7-8 combines with J gene TRBJ2-3; D perhaps matches TRBD2 (6 bases). CDR3 length: 14 amino acids. Germline values: CDR1 SGHVS, CDR2 FQNEAQ. Trimming pared 1 base from V and 14 bases from J, leaving 19 bases between. CDR3 region: CASSLVVSRGTRYF. The CDR3 coding sequence is TGTGCCAGCAGCTTAGTAGTTAGTCGGGGGACGAGGTATTTT. Supplemented by reference TRBV7-8 and TRBJ2-3, the full variable domain reads GAGVSQSPRYKVAKRGQDVALRCDPISGHVSLFWYQQALGQGPEFLTYFQNEAQLDKSGLPSDRFFAERPEGSVSTLKIQRTQQEDSAVYLCASSLVVSRGTRYFGPGTRLTVL.

V is TRBV7-2 and J is TRBJ1-6, with D uncertain. The CDR3 extends over 18 amino acids. Germline assignment: CDR1 SGHTA and CDR2 FQGNSA. Trimming removed 5 bases from V and 0 bases from J, with 17 bases in between. The CDR3 here is CASSQRAWASSYNSPLHF. The DNA of the CDR3 is TGTGCCAGCAGCCAGAGGGCTTGGGCGAGCTCCTATAATTCACCCCTCCACTTT.

About this clonotype itself: Relative to the germline gene, one junction end is altered; a read error may explain this. This chain joins TRBV13 and TRBJ1-2; 9 bases line up with TRBD1. The CDR3 has 16 residues. CDR1 is PRHDT and CDR2 is FYEKMQ in the germline V gene (reference sequence). CDR3 protein: CATSHQGQGSHRGYTF. The CDR3 DNA sequence: TGTGCCACCAGCCATCAGGGACAGGGAAGTCATCGTGGCTACACCTTC.

The chain couples TRBV2 to TRBJ1-1; D gene unclear. Trimming left V 4 bases short and J 0 bases short, with 12 bases between. Germline V CDR1 and CDR2: SNHLY, FYNNEI. The CDR3 length is 15 residues. CDR3 sequence: CASSGVRPLNTEAFF. CDR3 nucleotide sequence: TGTGCCAGCAGTGGGGTGAGGCCGTTGAACACTGAAGCTTTCTTT.

This clonotype was detected only a few times. V usage is TRBV2 and J usage is TRBJ2-3; D is possibly TRBD1 (6 bases). Trimming shortened V by 6 bases and J by 5 bases, and 15 bases separated the two germline ends. This CDR3 contains 14 residues. CDR1 and CDR2 from the germline V gene are SNHLY and FYNNEI. Here the CDR3 reads CASRTGLAGDTQYF. The DNA for the CDR3 is TGTGCCAGCAGGACAGGTCTTGCGGGAGATACGCAGTATTTT.

The chain couples TRBV9 to TRBJ2-5; the D gene is possibly TRBD1 (8 bases). Germline assignment: CDR1 SGDLS and CDR2 YYNGEE. The CDR3 covers 15 residues. V was pared by 4 bases and J by 10 bases, with 23 bases between. The CDR3 loop is CASSPQGGTKDFQYF. The CDR3, as DNA: TGTGCCAGCAGCCCACAGGGGGGGACAAAAGATTTCCAGTACTTC.

With regard to this clonotype: A read error may account for a junction end that differs from germline. V and J are TRBV7-9 and TRBJ2-1; possible D gene TRBD2, 6 bases. CDR3 length: 13 amino acids. Germline V gene data show CDR1 as SEHNR and CDR2 as FQNEAQ (reference sequence). CDR3 sequence (DNA): TGTGCCAGCAGCTTAACTAGCAGCATCAGGAGTAACTTC. As protein: CASSLTSSIRSNF.